One and the same sample provided the 6 T cell receptor beta chains below, sequenced in a study of Ad26.COV2.S vaccination and SARS-CoV-2 variants. Assay used: immunoSEQ multiplex PCR; TCRdb lists only in-frame clones, some missing. The sample shows 75,000 to 100,000 clones, about four fifths of them seen only once. The material sequenced was peripheral blood, taken after recovery from COVID-19. All receptors come from a human donor who had recovered from COVID-19.

The chain combines TRBV7-8 with TRBJ2-1; 7 bases fit TRBD2. The V and J ends lost 1 base and 5 bases, in that order; junction bases with no gene match: 8. CDR1 and CDR2 from the germline V gene are SGHVS and FQNEAQ. This CDR3 region has 16 residues. The CDR3 protein is CASSLVGGSGNNEQFF. CDR3 nucleotides: TGTGCCAGCAGCTTAGTAGGCGGGAGCGGGAACAATGAGCAGTTCTTC.

This chain links TRBV28 with TRBJ2-7; 7 bases line up with TRBD2. J was trimmed by 0 bases and V by 6 bases; bases with no gene match: 8. The CDR3 consists of 15 residues. Germline lookup yields CDR1 MDHEN and CDR2 SYDVKM. As DNA, the CDR3 is TGTGCCAGCAGCCCGTCGGGAGGTCACTCCTACGAGCAGTACTTC. This sequence encodes CASSPSGGHSYEQYF.

This chain uses TRBV5-1 with TRBJ1-4, with D possibly TRBD1 on 6 matching bases. Trimming stripped 4 bases from V and 0 bases from J, with 10 bases between. This CDR3 is built from 15 residues. CDR1 and CDR2 (germline): SGHRS, YFSETQ. The CDR3 reads CASSTRQATNEKLFF. CDR3 DNA sequence: TGCGCCAGCAGCACGAGACAGGCAACTAATGAAAAACTGTTTTTT. The variable domain in full, completed from reference TRBV5-1 and TRBJ1-4, reads KAGVTQTPRYLIKTRGQQVTLSCSPISGHRSVSWYQQTPGQGLQFLFEYFSETQRNKGNFPGRFSGRQFSNSRSEMNVSTLELGDSALYLCASSTRQATNEKLFFGSGTQLSVL.

The CDR3 nucleotides are TGTGCCAGCAGCTCCGGACTAGCGGGCACAGATACGCAGTATTTT. This sequence encodes CASSSGLAGTDTQYF. The gene calls are TRBV7-3 and TRBJ2-3, with 10 bases matching TRBD2. The V and J ends lost 4 bases and 1 base, in that order; junction bases with no gene match: 2. The CDR3 is 15 amino acids. CDR1 SGHTA and CDR2 FQGTGA come from the germline V gene.

This clone was counted once. Other DNA variants within this sample encode the same CDR3. The rearrangement uses TRBV19 and TRBJ1-1, with D unclear. Germline V lookup: CDR1 LNHDA, CDR2 SQIVND (reference sequence). V was cut by 7 bases and J by 1 base, with 4 bases left in between. The CDR3 is made up of 11 amino acids. CDR3: CASTRNTEAFF. In DNA form, the CDR3 reads TGTGCCAGTACCAGGAACACTGAAGCTTTCTTT.

The V call is TRBV6-1, the J call TRBJ2-4; 7 positions agree with TRBD1. V dropped 4 bases and J dropped 0; count of bases not matched to a gene: 12. Germline CDR1 is MNHNS and CDR2 is SASEGT. CDR3 size: 18 residues. CDR3 region: CASSGEGALVQAKNIQYF. In DNA, the CDR3 is TGTGCCAGCAGTGGAGAGGGGGCACTAGTTCAAGCCAAAAACATTCAGTACTTC.